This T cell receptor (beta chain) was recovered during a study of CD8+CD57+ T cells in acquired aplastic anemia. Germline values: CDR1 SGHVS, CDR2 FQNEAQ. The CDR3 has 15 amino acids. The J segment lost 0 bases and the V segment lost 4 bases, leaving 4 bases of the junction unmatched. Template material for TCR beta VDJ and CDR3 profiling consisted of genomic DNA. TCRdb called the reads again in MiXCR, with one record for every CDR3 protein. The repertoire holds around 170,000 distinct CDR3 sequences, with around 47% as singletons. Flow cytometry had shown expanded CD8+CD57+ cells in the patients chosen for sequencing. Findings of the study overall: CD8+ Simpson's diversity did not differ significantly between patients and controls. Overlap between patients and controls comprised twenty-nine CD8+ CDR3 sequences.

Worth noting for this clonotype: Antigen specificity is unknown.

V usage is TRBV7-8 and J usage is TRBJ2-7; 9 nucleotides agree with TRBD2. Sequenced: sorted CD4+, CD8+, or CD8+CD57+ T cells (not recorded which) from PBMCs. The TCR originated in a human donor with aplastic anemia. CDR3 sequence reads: CASSSSSGDSYEQYF. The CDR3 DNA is TGTGCCAGCAGCTCGTCTAGCGGGGACTCCTACGAGCAGTACTTC.